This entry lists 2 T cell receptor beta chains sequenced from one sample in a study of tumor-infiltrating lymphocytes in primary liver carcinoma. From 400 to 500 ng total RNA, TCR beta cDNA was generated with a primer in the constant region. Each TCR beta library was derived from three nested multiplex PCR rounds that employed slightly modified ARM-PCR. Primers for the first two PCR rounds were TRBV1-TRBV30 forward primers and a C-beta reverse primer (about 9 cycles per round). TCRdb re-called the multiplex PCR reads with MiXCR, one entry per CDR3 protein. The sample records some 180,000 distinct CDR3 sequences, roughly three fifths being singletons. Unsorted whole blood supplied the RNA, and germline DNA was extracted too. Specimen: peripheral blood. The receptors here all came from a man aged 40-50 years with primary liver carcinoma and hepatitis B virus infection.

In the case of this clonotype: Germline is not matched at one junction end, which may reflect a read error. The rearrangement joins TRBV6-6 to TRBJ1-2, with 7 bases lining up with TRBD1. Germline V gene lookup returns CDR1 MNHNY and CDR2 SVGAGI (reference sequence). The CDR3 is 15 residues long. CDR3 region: CASSYSDRLSYGYTF. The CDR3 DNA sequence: TGTGCCAGCAGCTACTCGGACAGGCTTAGCTATGGCTACACCTTC.

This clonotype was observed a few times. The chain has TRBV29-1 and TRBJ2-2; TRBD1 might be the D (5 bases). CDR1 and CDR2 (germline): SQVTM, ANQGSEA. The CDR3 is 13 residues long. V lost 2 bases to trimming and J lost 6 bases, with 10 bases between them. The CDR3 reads CSVERQGSGELFF. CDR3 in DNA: TGCAGCGTTGAAAGGCAGGGCTCCGGGGAGCTGTTTTTT.